This record concerns one TCR beta chain sequence. This record comes from a study of blood T cell repertoires in COVID-19. The overall study: Material from acute and convalescent COVID-19 was sourced from the United States, Italy and Spain.

Trimming shortened V by 0 bases and J by 4 bases, and 6 bases separated the two germline ends. Germline V lookup: CDR1 MNHEY, CDR2 SMNVEV (reference sequence). CDR3 length: 13 residues. Sequencing used immunoSEQ multiplex PCR; TCRdb keeps in-frame clones, though not all of them. The sample lists under 200,000 clones, about 86% seen once, with more than 0.7% in the top ten. The chain has TRBV27 and TRBJ1-2; possible D gene TRBD1, 6 bases. The sequencing input was peripheral blood. The sequence came from a woman aged 70 to 79 with acute or convalescent COVID-19. CDR3 sequence (DNA): TGTGCCAGCAGTTTATCAGGGGGCTATGGCTACACCTTC. It is translated as CASSLSGGYGYTF.